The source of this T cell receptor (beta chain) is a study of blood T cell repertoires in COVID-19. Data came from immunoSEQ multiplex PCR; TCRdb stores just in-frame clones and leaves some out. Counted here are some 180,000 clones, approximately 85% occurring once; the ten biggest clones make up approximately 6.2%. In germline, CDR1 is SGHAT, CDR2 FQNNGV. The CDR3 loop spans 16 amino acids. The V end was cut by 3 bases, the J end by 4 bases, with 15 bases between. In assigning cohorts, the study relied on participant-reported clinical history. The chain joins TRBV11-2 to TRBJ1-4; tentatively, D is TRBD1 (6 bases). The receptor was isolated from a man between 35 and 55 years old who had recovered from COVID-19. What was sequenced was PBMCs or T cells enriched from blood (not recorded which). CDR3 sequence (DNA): TGTGCCAGCAGCTTTTTCCAGGGGAGTTTTAATGAAAAACTGTTTTTT. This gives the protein CASSFFQGSFNEKLFF.